This T cell receptor beta chain was captured by sequencing in a study of T cells expressing NK-cell markers. One entry per CDR3 protein, without DNA, is what TCRdb gives after re-calling the 5' RACE reads. Its table records about 380,000 distinct CDR3 sequences. The germline V gene encodes CDR1 SGHRS and CDR2 YFSETQ. The CDR3 is made up of 12 amino acids. The sample comprised blood T cells: a sorted CD56 or NKG2C T cell subset, CD4+ or CD8+ T cells, or bulk PBMC T cells (not recorded which). The chain combines TRBV5-1 with TRBJ2-1; the D call of TRBD2 rests on TCRdb alone, since no DNA is present to check it. The TCR comes from a man aged 18 to 69 in good health. The CDR3 is CAIAGEFNEQFF.